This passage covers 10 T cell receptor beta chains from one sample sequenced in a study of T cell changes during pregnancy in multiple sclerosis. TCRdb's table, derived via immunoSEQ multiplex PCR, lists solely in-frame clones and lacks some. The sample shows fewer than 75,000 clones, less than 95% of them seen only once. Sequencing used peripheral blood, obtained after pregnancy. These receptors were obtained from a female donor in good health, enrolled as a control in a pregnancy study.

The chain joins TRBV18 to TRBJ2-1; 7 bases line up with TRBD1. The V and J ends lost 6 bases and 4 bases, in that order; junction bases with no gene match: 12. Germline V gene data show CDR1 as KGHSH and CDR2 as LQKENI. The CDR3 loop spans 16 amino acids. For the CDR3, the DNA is TGTGCCAGCTCCCCTCCCGAGACAGGGATTTACAATGAGCAGTTCTTC. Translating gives CASSPPETGIYNEQFF. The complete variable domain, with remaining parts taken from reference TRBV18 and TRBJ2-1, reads NAGVMQNPRHLVRRRGQEARLRCSPMKGHSHVYWYRQLPEEGLKFMVYLQKENIIDESGMPKERFSAEFPKEGPSILRIQQVVRGDSAAYFCASSPPETGIYNEQFFGPGTRLTVL.

CDR3 sequence (DNA): TGTGCCAGCAGTTCTCTAGTCGGGAGGAGTAGCTACGAGCAGTACTTC. This gives the protein CASSSLVGRSSYEQYF. The chain couples TRBV5-6 to TRBJ2-7, with 7 bases fitting TRBD2. The CDR3 totals 16 residues. Germline V lookup: CDR1 SGHDT, CDR2 YYEEEE. Unmatched junction bases numbered 14, after V lost 5 bases and J lost 3 bases.

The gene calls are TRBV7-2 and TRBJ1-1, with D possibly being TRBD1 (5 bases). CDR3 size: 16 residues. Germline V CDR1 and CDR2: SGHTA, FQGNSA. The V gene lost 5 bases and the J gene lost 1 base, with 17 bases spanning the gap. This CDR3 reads CASSPFTGRTNTEAFF. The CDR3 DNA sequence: TGTGCCAGCAGCCCCTTTACAGGACGGACGAACACTGAAGCTTTCTTT.

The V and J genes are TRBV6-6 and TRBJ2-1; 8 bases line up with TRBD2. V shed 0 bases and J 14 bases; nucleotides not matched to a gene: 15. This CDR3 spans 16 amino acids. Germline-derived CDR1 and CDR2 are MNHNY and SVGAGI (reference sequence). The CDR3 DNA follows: TGTGCCAGCAGTTACTCGAGGTTGGTAGCGGGAAATACGGAGTTCTTC. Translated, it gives CASSYSRLVAGNTEFF.

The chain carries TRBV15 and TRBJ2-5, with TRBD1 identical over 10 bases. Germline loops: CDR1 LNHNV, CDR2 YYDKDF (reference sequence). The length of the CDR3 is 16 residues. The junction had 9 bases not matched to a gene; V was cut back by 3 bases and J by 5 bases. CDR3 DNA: TGTGCCACCAGCAGCCCCCGGGACAGGGGTAAGGAGACCCAGTACTTC. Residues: CATSSPRDRGKETQYF.

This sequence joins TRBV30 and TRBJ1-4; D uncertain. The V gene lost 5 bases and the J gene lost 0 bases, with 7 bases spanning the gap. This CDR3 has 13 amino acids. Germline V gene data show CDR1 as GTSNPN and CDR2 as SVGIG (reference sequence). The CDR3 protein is CAWDRATNEKLFF. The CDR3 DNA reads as TGTGCCTGGGACCGGGCAACTAATGAAAAACTGTTTTTT.

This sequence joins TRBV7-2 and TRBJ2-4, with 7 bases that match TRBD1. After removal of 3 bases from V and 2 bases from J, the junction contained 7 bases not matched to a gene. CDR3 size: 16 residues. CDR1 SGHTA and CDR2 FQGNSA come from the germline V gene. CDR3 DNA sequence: TGTGCCAGCAGCTTCCGACAGGGCAATACCAAAAACATTCAGTACTTC. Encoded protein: CASSFRQGNTKNIQYF.

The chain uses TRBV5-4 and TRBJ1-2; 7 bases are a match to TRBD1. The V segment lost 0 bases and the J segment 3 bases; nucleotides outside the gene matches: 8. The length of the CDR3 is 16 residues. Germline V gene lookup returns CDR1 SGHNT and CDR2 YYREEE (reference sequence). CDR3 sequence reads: CASSLAWTGRDYGYTF. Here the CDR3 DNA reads TGTGCCAGCAGCTTGGCCTGGACAGGACGCGACTATGGCTACACCTTC.

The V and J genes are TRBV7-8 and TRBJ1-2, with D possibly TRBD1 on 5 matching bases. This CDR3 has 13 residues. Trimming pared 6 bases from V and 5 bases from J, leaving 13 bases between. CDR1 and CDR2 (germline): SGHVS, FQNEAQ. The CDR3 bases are TGTGCCAGCAGTCCCGGACAAGCTTATGGCTACACCTTC. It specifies CASSPGQAYGYTF.

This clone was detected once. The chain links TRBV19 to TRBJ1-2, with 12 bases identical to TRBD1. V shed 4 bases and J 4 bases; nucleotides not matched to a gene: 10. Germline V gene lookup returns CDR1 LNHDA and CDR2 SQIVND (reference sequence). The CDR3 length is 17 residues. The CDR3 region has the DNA TGTGCCAGTAGTAAAACCGGGACAGGGGGCACGGGCTATGGCTACACCTTC. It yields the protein CASSKTGTGGTGYGYTF. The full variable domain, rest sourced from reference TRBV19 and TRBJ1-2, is DGGITQSPKYLFRKEGQNVTLSCEQNLNHDAMYWYRQDPGQGLRLIYYSQIVNDFQKGDIAEGYSVSREKKESFPLTVTSAQKNPTAFYLCASSKTGTGGTGYGYTFGSGTRLTVV.